These 12 T cell receptor beta chains were all obtained from the same sample, sequenced in a study of T cell responses to AZD1222 COVID-19 vaccine. The protocol was immunoSEQ multiplex PCR, while the TCRdb copy is restricted to in-frame clones and leaves out a portion. The sample holds about 88,000 clones, 75% to 95% seen once. Sequencing was performed on peripheral blood, taken 28 days after the second AZD1222 dose. The receptors originated from an adult who received the AZD1222 COVID-19 vaccine.

The chain is built from TRBV5-1 and TRBJ1-5; 7 nucleotides match TRBD1. V was pared by 4 bases and J by 3 bases, with 10 bases of the junction left unmatched. The CDR3 spans 16 residues. From germline, CDR1 is SGHRS and CDR2 YFSETQ. Here the CDR3 reads CASSPDPGQINQPQHF. CDR3 coding DNA: TGCGCCAGCAGCCCAGATCCGGGACAGATCAATCAGCCCCAGCATTTT. The complete variable domain, with remaining parts taken from reference TRBV5-1 and TRBJ1-5, reads KAGVTQTPRYLIKTRGQQVTLSCSPISGHRSVSWYQQTPGQGLQFLFEYFSETQRNKGNFPGRFSGRQFSNSRSEMNVSTLELGDSALYLCASSPDPGQINQPQHFGDGTRLSIL.

The CDR3 nucleotides read TGTGCCAGCAGCCAAGTAAACAGAGGCTACACCTTC. Protein sequence: CASSQVNRGYTF. J is TRBJ1-2 and V is TRBV3-1 (or the pseudogene TRBV3-2); no definite D call. Trimming cost V 1 base and J 8 bases, with 8 bases left between them. This CDR3 is 12 amino acids long. The germline V gene encodes CDR1 LGHDT and CDR2 YNNKEL (reference sequence).

This chain joins TRBV20-1 and TRBJ2-1; D possibly corresponds to TRBD2 (6 bases). This CDR3 is 15 amino acids long. Germline V CDR1 and CDR2: DFQATT, SNEGSKA (reference sequence). Trimming pared 3 bases from V and 5 bases from J, leaving 17 bases between. CDR3 in amino acids: CSASGGAETNNEQFF. CDR3 sequence (DNA): TGCAGTGCTAGTGGAGGGGCTGAAACAAACAATGAGCAGTTCTTC.

The chain couples TRBV2 to TRBJ2-1; 9 bases agree with TRBD1. The junction had 1 base not matched to a gene; V was cut back by 3 bases and J by 1 base. The CDR3 length is 15 residues. Germline V gives CDR1 SNHLY, CDR2 FYNNEI. The CDR3 sequence: CASSETGGSYNEQFF. The CDR3 nucleotides are TGTGCCAGCAGTGAGACAGGGGGTTCCTACAATGAGCAGTTCTTC.

The genes are TRBV18 and TRBJ1-1; maybe TRBD1 (6 bases). Trimming stripped 6 bases from V and 1 base from J, with 9 bases between. This CDR3 has 13 amino acids. Germline V CDR1 and CDR2: KGHSH, LQKENI. The CDR3 here is CASSQGRNTEAFF. Written as DNA, the CDR3 is TGTGCCAGCTCGCAGGGGAGGAACACTGAAGCTTTCTTT.

V and J are TRBV7-2 and TRBJ1-2, with D perhaps TRBD1 (6 bases). Between the trimmed V and J ends, which lost 2 bases and 3 bases, there was a span of 13 bases. This CDR3 is 15 amino acids long. Per germline, CDR1 SGHTA and CDR2 FQGNSA. Here the CDR3 reads CASSLSGADYYGYTF. The CDR3 region has the DNA TGTGCCAGCAGCTTATCAGGGGCCGATTACTATGGCTACACCTTC.

The rearrangement uses TRBV7-9 and TRBJ1-2; D is unresolved. V lost 5 bases, J lost 3 bases, and 13 bases lay in between. CDR1 SEHNR and CDR2 FQNEAQ come from the germline V gene (reference sequence). This CDR3 region has 14 residues. The CDR3 region has the DNA TGTGCCAGCAGCATCGAGCTAGGAGACTATGGCTACACCTTC. Its translation is CASSIELGDYGYTF.

The chain combines TRBV2 with TRBJ1-2; 9 bases are shared with TRBD1. The CDR3 contains 12 residues. V shed 6 bases and J 7 bases; nucleotides not matched to a gene: 3. Looked up from germline, CDR1 is SNHLY and CDR2 is FYNNEI. CDR3 bases: TGTGCCAGCAGGCGACAGGGGGGTGGCTACACCTTC. Encoded protein: CASRRQGGGYTF.

The CDR3 DNA reads as TGTGCCTGGAGGGGACAGGGCAGTGGGTTCACTGAAGCTTTCTTT. It specifies CAWRGQGSGFTEAFF. The chain recombines TRBV30 with TRBJ1-1; 9 bases line up with TRBD1. The V gene's germline CDR1 is GTSNPN and CDR2 SVGIG (reference sequence). The CDR3 runs 15 residues. Trimming removed 3 bases from V and 4 bases from J; junction bases left unmatched: 9.

CDR3 nucleotides: TGTGCCAGCAGTTACTACCCTATGAACACTGAAGCTTTCTTT. It codes for CASSYYPMNTEAFF. V and J are TRBV6-6 and TRBJ1-1; D unresolved. V gave up 1 base and J gave up 0 bases, with 6 bases separating them. Germline lookup yields CDR1 MNHNY and CDR2 SVGAGI (reference sequence). The CDR3 sequence is 14 residues long.

The chain joins TRBV5-1 to TRBJ1-3; D is unclear. Germline V gives CDR1 SGHRS, CDR2 YFSETQ. CDR3 length: 15 amino acids. Trimming took off 2 bases at V and 0 bases at J, with 9 bases between the two ends. The CDR3 sequence is CASSFTGGSGNTIYF. CDR3 sequence (DNA): TGCGCCAGCAGCTTCACCGGTGGCTCTGGAAACACCATATATTTT.

V usage is TRBV7-2 and J usage is TRBJ2-7, with 7 positions matching TRBD1. Germline CDR1 is SGHTA and CDR2 is FQGNSA. This CDR3 region has 14 residues. J lost 9 bases, V lost 5 bases, and 13 bases had no gene match. CDR3 amino acids: CASSPGTDPRVQYF. The CDR3 DNA sequence: TGTGCCAGCAGCCCTGGGACAGATCCAAGGGTGCAGTACTTC.